This T cell receptor (beta chain) was observed in a study of identical twins. This clonotype was counted a few times. Its antigen is unidentified. TCRdb processed the 5' RACE reads anew with MiXCR; each CDR3 protein has one entry. The table includes 450,000 or so distinct CDR3 sequences, roughly an eighth detected once. This CDR3 contains 12 residues. Findings of the study overall: Twins' excess sharing was less marked for out-of-frame beta sequences. Twin-shared out-of-frame alpha sequences showed excess low generation probability. Among monozygotic twins, out-of-frame TCR alpha sharing exceeded what models predicted.

These data are also associated with another study on yellow fever vaccine responses in identical twins. From that paper: Reportedly, twins' vaccine T cell responses looked partly convergent and partly personalized.

V is TRBV21-1 and J is TRBJ2-4; TRBD1 reflects the table's D call only, with no check against the DNA. TRBV21-1 is given as a pseudogene. The sequenced material came from CD4+ T cells sorted from blood. This receptor was obtained from a young woman in good health. The CDR3 DNA reads as TGTGCCAGCAGCCCTTGGGACGGGAAACAGTACTTC. Translating it yields CASSPWDGKQYF.